This passage covers 15 T cell receptor beta chains from one sample sequenced in a study of shared T cell receptors in the human thymus. Libraries were prepared by immunoSEQ multiplex PCR; TCRdb keeps only in-frame clonotypes and omits some of them. The sample records 550,000 to 800,000 clones, 80% to 90% being singletons. This sample also belongs to another study, concerning human thymus T cells.

The sequenced sample was thymocytes. The source is a girl in the first two years of life with a congenital heart defect.

The chain employs TRBV4-1 and TRBJ1-1, with 7 bases that match TRBD1. The CDR3 extends over 16 amino acids. J was trimmed by 4 bases and V by 0 bases; bases with no gene match: 8. CDR1 is MGHRA, CDR2 YSYEKL, per germline. Here the CDR3 reads CASSQDSKQGTTEAFF. The CDR3 DNA reads as TGCGCCAGCAGCCAAGATTCTAAACAGGGGACCACTGAAGCTTTCTTT.

This sequence joins TRBV2 and TRBJ2-7; 10 nucleotides agree with TRBD2. Germline assignment: CDR1 SNHLY and CDR2 FYNNEI. The CDR3 is 15 amino acids. V shed 5 bases, J shed 4 bases, and the junction held 8 bases outside the gene matches. The CDR3: CASSSLLAGSYEQYF. DNA of the CDR3: TGTGCCAGCAGTTCTCTACTAGCGGGGAGTTACGAGCAGTACTTC.

This clone is a singleton in its sample. The chain carries TRBV6-1 and TRBJ1-2, with a weak D call TRBD1 (6 bases). In germline, CDR1 is MNHNS, CDR2 SASEGT. V was cut by 4 bases and J by 1 base, with 10 bases left in between. The CDR3 covers 14 residues. The CDR3 nucleotides are TGTGCCAGCAGTGGGCAGGGGCTTAACTATGGCTACACCTTC. It yields the protein CASSGQGLNYGYTF.

CDR3 DNA sequence: TGTGCCAGCAGGCCGCGGGGTGTATTTGGCTACACCTTC. Translated: CASRPRGVFGYTF. The V and J genes are TRBV6-1 and TRBJ1-2; D is undetermined. This CDR3 region has 13 residues. Trimming stripped 6 bases from V and 7 bases from J, with 15 bases between. Germline V gene data show CDR1 as MNHNS and CDR2 as SASEGT.

This chain uses TRBV5-4 with TRBJ1-2; 7 bases agree with TRBD1. In germline, CDR1 is SGHNT, CDR2 YYREEE (reference sequence). The CDR3 loop spans 11 amino acids. V gave up 5 bases and J gave up 8 bases; unmatched junction bases: 3. CDR3 sequence: CASREQGGYTF. In nucleotides, the CDR3 is TGTGCCAGCAGAGAACAGGGGGGCTACACCTTC. Using reference TRBV5-4 and TRBJ1-2 for the parts outside the CDR3, the full variable domain is ETGVTQSPTHLIKTRGQQVTLRCSSQSGHNTVSWYQQALGQGPQFIFQYYREEENGRGNFPPRFSGLQFPNYSSELNVNALELDDSALYLCASREQGGYTFGSGTRLTVV.

The gene calls are TRBV5-1 and TRBJ2-5; D perhaps matches TRBD2 (5 bases). The CDR3 extends over 11 amino acids. Germline V gene lookup returns CDR1 SGHRS and CDR2 YFSETQ. V lost 4 bases and J 5 bases, leaving 6 bases between the germline ends. CDR3 nucleotide sequence: TGCGCCAGCAGCACGGGGGAGACCCAGTACTTC. It codes for CASSTGETQYF.

The chain uses TRBV9 and TRBJ1-2, with TRBD1 matching 7 bases. V dropped 3 bases and J dropped 4; count of bases not matched to a gene: 6. The germline gives CDR1 SGDLS, CDR2 YYNGEE. CDR3 size: 14 residues. In DNA form, the CDR3 reads TGTGCCAGCAGCGCCCGGGACAGCTTCTATGGCTACACCTTC. Translation: CASSARDSFYGYTF.

CDR3: CASSPCASFFTYQPQHF. In DNA, the CDR3 is TGCGCCAGCAGTCCCTGTGCCTCCTTCTTCACATATCAGCCCCAGCATTTT. J is TRBJ1-5 and V is TRBV10-1; D ambiguous. The V gene lost 5 bases and the J gene lost 5 bases, with 22 bases spanning the gap. Looked up from germline, CDR1 is WNHNN and CDR2 is SYGVQD (reference sequence). The CDR3 totals 17 residues.

This chain connects TRBV6-1 to TRBJ2-5; TRBD2 matches 14 bases. V shed 4 bases and J 5 bases; nucleotides not matched to a gene: 12. The CDR3 is made up of 18 amino acids. CDR1 is MNHNS and CDR2 is SASEGT in the germline V gene. CDR3 DNA sequence: TGTGCCAGCAGTGGGACTCGGACTAGCGGGGGGCGCGAGGAGACCCAGTACTTC. It translates to CASSGTRTSGGREETQYF.

This clone was counted only a few times. The chain recombines TRBV15 with TRBJ1-4, with D perhaps TRBD1 (5 bases). Looked up from germline, CDR1 is LNHNV and CDR2 is YYDKDF (reference sequence). The CDR3 has 15 residues. Trimming stripped 2 bases from V and 8 bases from J, with 15 bases between. CDR3 loop: CATSRKTVQEEKLFF. The DNA for the CDR3 is TGTGCCACCAGCAGAAAGACAGTACAAGAAGAAAAACTGTTTTTT.

J is TRBJ2-1 and V is TRBV7-3; D is possibly TRBD2 (6 bases). The CDR3 spans 15 residues. The germline V gene encodes CDR1 SGHTA and CDR2 FQGTGA. Between the trimmed V and J ends, which lost 5 bases and 2 bases, there was a span of 13 bases. The CDR3 here is CASSRDLAAYNEQFF. The CDR3 nucleotides read TGTGCCAGCAGCCGGGACTTGGCGGCCTACAATGAGCAGTTCTTC.

The chain couples TRBV10-3 to TRBJ1-2; 9 bases are a match to TRBD1. CDR1 and CDR2 (germline): ENHRY, SYGVKD. J gave up 6 bases and V 8 bases, and 19 bases lay outside the gene matches. The CDR3 totals 17 residues. CDR3 protein: CAIANKVRDRERHGYTF. In DNA form, the CDR3 reads TGTGCCATCGCGAACAAAGTCCGGGACAGGGAACGCCATGGCTACACCTTC.

This clone occurred a few times. V and J are TRBV5-5 and TRBJ1-5, with 10 bases that match TRBD1. This CDR3 has 15 residues. CDR1 is SGHKS and CDR2 is YYEKEE in the germline V gene (reference sequence). The junction had 3 bases not matched to a gene; V was cut back by 0 bases and J by 6 bases. In DNA, the CDR3 is TGTGCCAGCAGCTTGGAGACAGGGGGCCGTCAGCCCCAGCATTTT. The encoded protein is CASSLETGGRQPQHF.

This chain uses TRBV4-1 with TRBJ2-7; D remains unclear. This CDR3 is 13 amino acids long. Per the germline V gene, CDR1 is MGHRA and CDR2 is YSYEKL. V lost 1 base and J 7 bases, leaving 11 bases between the germline ends. The CDR3 DNA sequence: TGCGCCAGCAGCCAAGTAAGTCAGTCGGAGCAGTACTTC. It is translated as CASSQVSQSEQYF.

The J gene is TRBJ2-7, the V gene TRBV29-1; 8 nucleotides line up with TRBD2. Germline V gene sequence: CDR1 SQVTM, CDR2 ANQGSEA. V shed 7 bases and J 0 bases; nucleotides not matched to a gene: 8. The CDR3 sequence is 14 residues long. CDR3 nucleotide sequence: TGCAGCGCGGGAGGGGGAATTGCCTCCTACGAGCAGTACTTC. Translating gives CSAGGGIASYEQYF.